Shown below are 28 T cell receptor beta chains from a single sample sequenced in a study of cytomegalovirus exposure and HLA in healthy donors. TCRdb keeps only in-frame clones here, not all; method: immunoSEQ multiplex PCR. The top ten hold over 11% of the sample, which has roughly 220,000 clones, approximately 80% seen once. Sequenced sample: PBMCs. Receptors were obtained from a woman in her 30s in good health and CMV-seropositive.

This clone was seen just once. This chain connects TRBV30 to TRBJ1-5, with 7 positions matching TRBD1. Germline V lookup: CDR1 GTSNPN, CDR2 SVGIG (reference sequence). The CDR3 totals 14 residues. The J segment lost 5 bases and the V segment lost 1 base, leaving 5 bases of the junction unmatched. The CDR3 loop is CAWSGQGVDQPQHF. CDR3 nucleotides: TGTGCCTGGAGTGGCCAGGGGGTAGATCAGCCCCAGCATTTT.

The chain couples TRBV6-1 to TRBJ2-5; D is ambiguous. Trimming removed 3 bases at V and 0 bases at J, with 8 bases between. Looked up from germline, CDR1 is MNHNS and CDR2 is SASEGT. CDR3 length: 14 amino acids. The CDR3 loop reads CASSDLGYQETQYF. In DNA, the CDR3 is TGTGCCAGCAGTGATCTAGGGTACCAAGAGACCCAGTACTTC.

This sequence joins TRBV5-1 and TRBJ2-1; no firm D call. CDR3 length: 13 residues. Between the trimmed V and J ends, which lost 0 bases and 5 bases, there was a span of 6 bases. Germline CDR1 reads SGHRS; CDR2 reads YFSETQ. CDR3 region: CASSLVIDNEQFF. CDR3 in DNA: TGCGCCAGCAGCTTGGTGATAGACAATGAGCAGTTCTTC.

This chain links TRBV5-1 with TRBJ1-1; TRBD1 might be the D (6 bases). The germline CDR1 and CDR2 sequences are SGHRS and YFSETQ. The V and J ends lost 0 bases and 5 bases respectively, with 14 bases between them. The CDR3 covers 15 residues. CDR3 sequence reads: CASSLGATGKTEAFF. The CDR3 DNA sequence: TGCGCCAGCAGCTTGGGGGCCACAGGGAAAACTGAAGCTTTCTTT.

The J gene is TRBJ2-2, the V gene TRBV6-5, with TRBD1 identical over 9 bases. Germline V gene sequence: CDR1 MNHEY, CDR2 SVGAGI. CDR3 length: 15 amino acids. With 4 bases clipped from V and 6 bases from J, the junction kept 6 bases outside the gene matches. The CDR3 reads CASSSGTGYPGELFF. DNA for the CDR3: TGTGCCAGCAGTTCGGGGACAGGGTACCCCGGGGAGCTGTTTTTT.

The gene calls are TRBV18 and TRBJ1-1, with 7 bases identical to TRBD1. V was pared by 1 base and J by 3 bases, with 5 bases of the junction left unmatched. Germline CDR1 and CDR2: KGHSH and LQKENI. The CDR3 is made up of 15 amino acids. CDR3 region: CASSPQTGEYTEAFF. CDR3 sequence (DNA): TGTGCCAGCTCACCACAAACAGGGGAGTACACTGAAGCTTTCTTT.

This CDR3 is CASSSLGRGHQPQHF. The CDR3 nucleotides read TGTGCCAGCAGCTCCCTGGGCAGGGGGCATCAGCCCCAGCATTTT. V and J are TRBV5-6 and TRBJ1-5; 8 bases match TRBD1. The CDR3 spans 15 residues. The V and J ends lost 3 bases and 5 bases, in that order; junction bases with no gene match: 7. Germline lookup yields CDR1 SGHDT and CDR2 YYEEEE.

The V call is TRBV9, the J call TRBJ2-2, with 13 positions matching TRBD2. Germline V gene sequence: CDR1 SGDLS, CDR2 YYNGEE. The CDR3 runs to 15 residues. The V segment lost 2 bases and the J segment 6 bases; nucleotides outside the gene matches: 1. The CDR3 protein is CASSVGLAGPGELFF. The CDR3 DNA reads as TGTGCCAGCAGCGTGGGACTAGCGGGACCCGGGGAGCTGTTTTTT.

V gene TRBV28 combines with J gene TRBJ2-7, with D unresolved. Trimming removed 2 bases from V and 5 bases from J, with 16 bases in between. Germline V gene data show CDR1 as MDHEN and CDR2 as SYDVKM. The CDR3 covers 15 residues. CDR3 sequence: CASSLGGSRSDEQYF. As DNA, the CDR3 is TGTGCCAGCAGTTTAGGTGGTTCCAGGTCGGACGAGCAGTACTTC.

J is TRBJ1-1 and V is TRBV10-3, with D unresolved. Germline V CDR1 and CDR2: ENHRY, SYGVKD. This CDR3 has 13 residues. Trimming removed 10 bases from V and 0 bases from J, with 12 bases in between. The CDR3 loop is CASSKEMNTEAFF. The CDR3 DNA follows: TGTGCCAGCAGCAAAGAAATGAACACTGAAGCTTTCTTT.

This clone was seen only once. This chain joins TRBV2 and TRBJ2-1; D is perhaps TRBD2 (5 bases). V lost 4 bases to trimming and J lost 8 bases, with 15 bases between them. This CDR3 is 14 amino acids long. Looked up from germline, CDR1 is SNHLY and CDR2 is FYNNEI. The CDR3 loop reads CASSADWRADEQFF. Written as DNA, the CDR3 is TGTGCCAGCAGTGCGGATTGGAGAGCGGATGAGCAGTTCTTC. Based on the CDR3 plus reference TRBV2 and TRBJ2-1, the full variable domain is EPEVTQTPSHQVTQMGQEVILRCVPISNHLYFYWYRQILGQKVEFLVSFYNNEISEKSEIFDDQFSVERPDGSNFTLKIRSTKLEDSAMYFCASSADWRADEQFFGPGTRLTVL.

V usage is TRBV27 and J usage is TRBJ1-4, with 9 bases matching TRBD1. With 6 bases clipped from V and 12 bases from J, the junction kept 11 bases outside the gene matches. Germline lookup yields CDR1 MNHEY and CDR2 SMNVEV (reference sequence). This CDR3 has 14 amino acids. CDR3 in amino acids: CASSLGQGHRELFF. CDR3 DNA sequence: TGTGCCAGCAGCCTAGGACAGGGGCATAGGGAACTGTTTTTT.

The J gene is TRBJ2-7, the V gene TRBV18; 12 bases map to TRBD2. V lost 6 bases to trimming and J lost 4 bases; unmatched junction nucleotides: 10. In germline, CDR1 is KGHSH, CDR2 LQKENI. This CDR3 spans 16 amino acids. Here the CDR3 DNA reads TGTGCCAGCTCCGAACCGACTAGCGGGAGAGTGTACGAGCAGTACTTC. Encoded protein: CASSEPTSGRVYEQYF.

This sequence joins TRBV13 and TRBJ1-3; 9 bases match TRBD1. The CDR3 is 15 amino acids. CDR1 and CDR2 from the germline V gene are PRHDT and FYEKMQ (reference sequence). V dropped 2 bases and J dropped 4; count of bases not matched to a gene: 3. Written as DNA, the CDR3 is TGTGCCAGCAGCTTAAGGACAGGGGTCGGAAACACCATATATTTT. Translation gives CASSLRTGVGNTIYF.

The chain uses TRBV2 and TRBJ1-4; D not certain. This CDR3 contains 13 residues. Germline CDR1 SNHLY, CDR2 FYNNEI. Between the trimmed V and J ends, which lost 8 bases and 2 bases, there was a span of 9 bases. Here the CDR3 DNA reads TGTGCCAGCGGACCGGATACTAATGAAAAACTGTTTTTT. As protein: CASGPDTNEKLFF.

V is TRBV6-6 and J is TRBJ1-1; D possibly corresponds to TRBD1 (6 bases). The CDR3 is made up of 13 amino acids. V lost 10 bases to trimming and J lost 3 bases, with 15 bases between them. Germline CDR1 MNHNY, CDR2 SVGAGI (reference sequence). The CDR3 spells CAMGGRWDTEAFF. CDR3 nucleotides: TGTGCCATGGGGGGCCGTTGGGACACTGAAGCTTTCTTT.

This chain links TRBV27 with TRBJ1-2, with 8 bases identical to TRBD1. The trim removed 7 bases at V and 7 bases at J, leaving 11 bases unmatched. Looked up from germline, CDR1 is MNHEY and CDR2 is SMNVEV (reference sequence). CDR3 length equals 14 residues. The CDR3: CASTRGAGGFGYTF. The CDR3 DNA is TGTGCCAGCACCCGCGGGGCAGGGGGCTTTGGCTACACCTTC.

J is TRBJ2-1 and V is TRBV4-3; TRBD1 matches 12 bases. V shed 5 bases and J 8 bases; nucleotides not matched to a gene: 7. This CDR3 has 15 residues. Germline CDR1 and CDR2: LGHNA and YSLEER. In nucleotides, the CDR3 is TGCGCCAGCAGCTACGCGGGACAGGGGGCTGATGAGCAGTTCTTC. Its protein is CASSYAGQGADEQFF.

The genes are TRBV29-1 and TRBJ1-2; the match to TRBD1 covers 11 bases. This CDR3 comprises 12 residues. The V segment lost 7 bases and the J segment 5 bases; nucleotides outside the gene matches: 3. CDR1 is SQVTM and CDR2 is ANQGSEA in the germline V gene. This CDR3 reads CSAGTGGYGYTF. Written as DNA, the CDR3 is TGCAGCGCTGGGACAGGGGGGTATGGCTACACCTTC.

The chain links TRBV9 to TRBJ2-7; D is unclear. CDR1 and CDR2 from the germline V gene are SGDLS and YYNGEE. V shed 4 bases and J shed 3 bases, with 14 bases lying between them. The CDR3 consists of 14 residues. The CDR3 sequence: CASSPLPMNYEQYF. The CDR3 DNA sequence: TGTGCCAGCAGCCCCCTTCCCATGAACTACGAGCAGTACTTC.

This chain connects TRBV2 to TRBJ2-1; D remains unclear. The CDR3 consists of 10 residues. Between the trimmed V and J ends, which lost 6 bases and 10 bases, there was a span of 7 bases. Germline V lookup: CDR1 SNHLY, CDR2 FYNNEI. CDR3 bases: TGTGCCAGCAGGGGCAAGGAGCAGTTCTTC. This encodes CASRGKEQFF.

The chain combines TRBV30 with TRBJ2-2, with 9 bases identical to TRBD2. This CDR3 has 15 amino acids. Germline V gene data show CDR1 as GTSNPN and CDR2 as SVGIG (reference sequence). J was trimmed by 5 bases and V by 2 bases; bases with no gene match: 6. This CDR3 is CAWSRREGRTGELFF. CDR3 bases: TGTGCCTGGAGTCGGCGGGAGGGCCGGACCGGGGAGCTGTTTTTT.

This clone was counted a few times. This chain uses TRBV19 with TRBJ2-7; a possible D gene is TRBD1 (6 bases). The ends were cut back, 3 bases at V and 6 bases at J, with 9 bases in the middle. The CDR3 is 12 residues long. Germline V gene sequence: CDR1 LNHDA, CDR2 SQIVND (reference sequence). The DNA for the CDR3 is TGTGCCAGTAGTATTGCAGGGGCCGAGCAGTACTTC. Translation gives CASSIAGAEQYF.

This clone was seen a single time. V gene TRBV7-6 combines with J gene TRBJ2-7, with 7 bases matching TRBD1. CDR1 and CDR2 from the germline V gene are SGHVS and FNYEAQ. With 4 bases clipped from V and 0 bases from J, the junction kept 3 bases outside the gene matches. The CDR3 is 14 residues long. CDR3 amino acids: CASSWDSYSYEQYF. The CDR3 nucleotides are TGTGCCAGCAGCTGGGACAGCTACTCCTACGAGCAGTACTTC.

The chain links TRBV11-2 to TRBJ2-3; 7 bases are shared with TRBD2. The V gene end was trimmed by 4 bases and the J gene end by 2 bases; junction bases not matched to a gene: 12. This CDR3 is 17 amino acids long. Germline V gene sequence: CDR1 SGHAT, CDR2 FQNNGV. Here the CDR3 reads CASSSPLAGVYTDTQYF. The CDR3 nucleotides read TGTGCCAGCAGCTCCCCTTTGGCGGGAGTATACACAGATACGCAGTATTTT.

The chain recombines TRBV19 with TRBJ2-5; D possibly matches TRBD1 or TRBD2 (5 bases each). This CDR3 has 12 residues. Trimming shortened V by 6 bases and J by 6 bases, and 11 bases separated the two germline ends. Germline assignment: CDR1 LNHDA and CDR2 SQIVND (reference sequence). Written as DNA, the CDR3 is TGTGCCAGTAGCCGGGACGGGCAGACCCAGTACTTC. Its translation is CASSRDGQTQYF.

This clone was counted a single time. The CDR3: CASGEGQGWYEQYF. CDR3 DNA: TGTGCCAGCGGGGAGGGACAGGGTTGGTACGAGCAGTACTTC. The chain recombines TRBV28 with TRBJ2-7, with 9 bases aligning to TRBD1. With V trimmed by 8 bases and J by 4 bases, 9 bases remained unmatched. This CDR3 is built from 14 residues. CDR1 and CDR2 (germline): MDHEN, SYDVKM. The full variable domain, with the rest looked up from reference TRBV28 and TRBJ2-7, is DVKVTQSSRYLVKRTGEKVFLECVQDMDHENMFWYRQDPGLGLRLIYFSYDVKMKEKGDIPEGYSVSREKKERFSLILESASTNQTSMYLCASGEGQGWYEQYFGPGTRLTVT.

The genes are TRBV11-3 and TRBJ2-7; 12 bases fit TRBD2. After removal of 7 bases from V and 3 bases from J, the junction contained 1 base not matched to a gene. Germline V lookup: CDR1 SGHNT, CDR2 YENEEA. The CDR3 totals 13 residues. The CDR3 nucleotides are TGTGCCAGCACTAGCGGGAGGGGCTACGAGCAGTACTTC. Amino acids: CASTSGRGYEQYF.